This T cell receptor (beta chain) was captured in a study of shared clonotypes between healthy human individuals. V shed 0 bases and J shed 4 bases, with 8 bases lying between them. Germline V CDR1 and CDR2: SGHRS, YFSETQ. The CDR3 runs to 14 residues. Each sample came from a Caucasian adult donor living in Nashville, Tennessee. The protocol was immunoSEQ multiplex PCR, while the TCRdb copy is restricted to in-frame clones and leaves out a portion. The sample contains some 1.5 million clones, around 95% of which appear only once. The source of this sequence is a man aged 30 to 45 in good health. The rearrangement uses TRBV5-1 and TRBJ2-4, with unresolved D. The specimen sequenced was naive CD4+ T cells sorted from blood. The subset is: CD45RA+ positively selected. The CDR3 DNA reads TGCGCCAGCAGCTTGGGGCTGGGGAAAAACATTCAGTACTTC. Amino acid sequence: CASSLGLGKNIQYF.